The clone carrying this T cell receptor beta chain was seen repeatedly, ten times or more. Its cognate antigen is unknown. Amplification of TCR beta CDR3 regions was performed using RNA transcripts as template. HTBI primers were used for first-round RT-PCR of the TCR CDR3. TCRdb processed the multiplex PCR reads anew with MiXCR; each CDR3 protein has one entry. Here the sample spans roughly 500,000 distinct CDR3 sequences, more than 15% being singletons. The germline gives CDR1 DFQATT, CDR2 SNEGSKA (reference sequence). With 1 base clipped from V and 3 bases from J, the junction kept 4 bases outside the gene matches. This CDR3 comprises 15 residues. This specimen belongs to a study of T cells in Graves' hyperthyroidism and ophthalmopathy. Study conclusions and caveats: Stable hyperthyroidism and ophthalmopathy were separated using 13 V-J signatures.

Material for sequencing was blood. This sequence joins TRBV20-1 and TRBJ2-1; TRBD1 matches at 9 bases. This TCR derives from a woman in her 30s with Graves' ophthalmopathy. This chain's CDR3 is CSARAPGQGYNEQFF. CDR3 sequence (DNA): TGCAGTGCTAGAGCCCCGGGACAGGGCTACAATGAGCAGTTCTTC.